The rows below give T cell receptor beta chains drawn from one sample of a study of blood T cells in healthy people across ages. TCRdb reprocessed the 5' RACE reads via MiXCR and lists one record per CDR3 protein. Of 800,000 to 950,000 distinct CDR3 sequences in the sample, 25% to 35% are singletons; the top ten hold around 9.6%. The data were also submitted as part of a second study, on T cells of mothers and their children.

Sequenced material: blood. Receptors originate from a woman in her 40s in good health. Each CDR3 is given with its conserved first and last residue. D genes are given only for firm matches. Clone size is not always given. Where it is, it says once, few, many or a class for expanded clones.

V gene: TRBV28; clone size: few; D gene: NA; J gene: TRBJ1-2; CDR3 protein: CASSWGGGNYGYTF; CDR3 DNA: TGTGCCAGCAGTTGGGGAGGGGGGAACTATGGCTACACCTTC
V gene: TRBV20-1; clone size: NA; D gene: NA; J gene: TRBJ2-3; CDR3 protein: CSAPRDTTDTQYF; CDR3 DNA: TGCAGTGCCCCCCGGGACACCACAGATACGCAGTATTTT
V gene: TRBV7-2; clone size: NA; D gene: NA; J gene: TRBJ2-7; CDR3 protein: CASSLGGLVEQYF; CDR3 DNA: TGTGCCAGCAGCTTAGGGGGTTTGGTCGAGCAGTACTTC
V gene: TRBV27; clone size: few; D gene: NA; J gene: TRBJ2-1; CDR3 protein: CASSSRGYNEQFF; CDR3 DNA: TGTGCCAGCAGTTCTCGGGGATACAATGAGCAGTTCTTC
V gene: TRBV28; clone size: NA; D gene: TRBD1; J gene: TRBJ1-2; CDR3 protein: CASSFMDRAYGYTF; CDR3 DNA: TGTGCCAGCAGTTTTATGGACAGGGCGTATGGCTACACCTTC
V gene: TRBV4-3; clone size: many; D gene: NA; J gene: TRBJ2-7; CDR3 protein: CASSQDRSRGYEQYF; CDR3 DNA: TGCGCCAGCAGCCAAGATAGGAGCAGAGGCTACGAGCAGTACTTC
V gene: TRBV12-3/TRBV12-4; clone size: NA; D gene: NA; J gene: TRBJ2-6; CDR3 protein: CASSFEGRWAGANVRTF; CDR3 DNA: TGTGCCAGCAGTTTTGAGGGAAGATGGGCTGGGGCCAACGTCCGGACTTTC
V gene: TRBV11-2; clone size: NA; D gene: TRBD1; J gene: TRBJ1-1; CDR3 protein: CARSSNPGQTYTEAFF; CDR3 DNA: TGTGCCCGCAGCTCGAATCCGGGACAGACCTACACTGAAGCTTTCTTT
V gene: TRBV5-1; clone size: NA; D gene: NA; J gene: TRBJ1-1; CDR3 protein: CASSLGRNLNTEAFF; CDR3 DNA: TGCGCCAGCAGCTTGGGTCGGAATTTGAACACTGAAGCTTTCTTT
V gene: TRBV9; clone size: NA; D gene: NA; J gene: TRBJ2-7; CDR3 protein: CASSDRDGTYVQYF; CDR3 DNA: TGTGCCAGCAGCGACCGGGACGGGACCTACGTGCAGTACTTC
V gene: TRBV28; clone size: few; D gene: NA; J gene: TRBJ1-4; CDR3 protein: CASSLYRNEKLFF; CDR3 DNA: TGTGCCAGCAGTTTATATAGAAATGAAAAACTGTTTTTT
V gene: TRBV27; clone size: NA; D gene: NA; J gene: TRBJ2-1; CDR3 protein: CASRGIGLSYNEQFF; CDR3 DNA: TGTGCCAGCAGGGGGATCGGTCTCTCCTACAATGAGCAGTTCTTC